These 15 T cell receptor beta chains were all obtained from the same sample, sequenced in a study of cytomegalovirus exposure and HLA in healthy donors. The PCR contained 60 Vbeta and 13 Jbeta primers. Produced via immunoSEQ multiplex PCR; TCRdb's table is partial and in-frame only. The sample includes around 150,000 clones, 80% to 90% seen only once; the top ten take approximately 2%. The sequencing sample was made of PBMCs. These TCRs come from a man aged 18 to 30 in good health and CMV-seropositive.

The gene calls are TRBV6-5 and TRBJ1-3, with D unclear. Trimming left V 6 bases short and J 0 bases short, with 6 bases between. Germline V gives CDR1 MNHEY, CDR2 SVGAGI. The CDR3 totals 13 residues. CDR3 protein: CASSFRSGNTIYF. The CDR3 coding sequence is TGTGCCAGCAGCTTCCGCTCTGGAAACACCATATATTTT.

This clone was detected once. This rearrangement joins TRBV4-1 to TRBJ2-7; D unresolved. The CDR3 is 17 residues long. V gave up 3 bases and J gave up 0 bases, with 18 bases separating them. Germline CDR1 is MGHRA and CDR2 is YSYEKL. CDR3 sequence (DNA): TGCGCCAGCAGCCAGTTCAAAAGCAAGAAATACTCCTACGAGCAGTACTTC. Translation gives CASSQFKSKKYSYEQYF.

The J gene is TRBJ2-7, the V gene TRBV23-1, with D possibly being TRBD1 (5 bases). TRBV23-1 is annotated as an ORF whose role is uncertain. V was pared by 0 bases and J by 2 bases, with 11 bases between. The CDR3 is 15 amino acids. The CDR3 DNA follows: TGCGCCAGCAGTCAATCTCGCAGGGCCCCCTACGAGCAGTACTTC. As protein: CASSQSRRAPYEQYF.

CDR3 DNA sequence: TGTGCCAGCGCAGCCAGGGGGGTCAATCAGCCCCAGCATTTT. Amino acids: CASAARGVNQPQHF. V gene TRBV2 combines with J gene TRBJ1-5, with 7 nucleotides matching TRBD1. CDR3 size: 14 residues. V lost 8 bases, J lost 3 bases, and 7 bases stayed unmatched. Germline CDR1 is SNHLY and CDR2 is FYNNEI. Based on the CDR3 plus reference TRBV2 and TRBJ1-5, the full variable domain is EPEVTQTPSHQVTQMGQEVILRCVPISNHLYFYWYRQILGQKVEFLVSFYNNEISEKSEIFDDQFSVERPDGSNFTLKIRSTKLEDSAMYFCASAARGVNQPQHFGDGTRLSIL.

The chain has TRBV7-2 and TRBJ1-4; D is uncertain. Germline values: CDR1 SGHTA, CDR2 FQGNSA. The CDR3 sequence is 14 residues long. V was pared by 2 bases and J by 7 bases, with 11 bases between. CDR3 in DNA: TGTGCCAGCAGCTTACCCGGTCAGGTTGAAAAACTGTTTTTT. Encoded protein: CASSLPGQVEKLFF.

This clone was seen just once. J is TRBJ1-2 and V is TRBV19; a weak D match, TRBD1 (5 bases). In germline, CDR1 is LNHDA, CDR2 SQIVND (reference sequence). The CDR3 has 14 residues. V was cut by 1 base and J by 2 bases, with 8 bases left in between. CDR3 amino acids: CASSIAAGNYGYTF. The CDR3, as DNA: TGTGCCAGTAGTATAGCTGCAGGGAACTATGGCTACACCTTC.

This rearrangement joins TRBV5-1 to TRBJ2-6; 9 positions agree with TRBD1. This CDR3 region has 19 residues. The J segment lost 0 bases and the V segment lost 4 bases, leaving 11 bases of the junction unmatched. Germline assignment: CDR1 SGHRS and CDR2 YFSETQ. The CDR3 region is CASSPGSGQGISGANVLTF. CDR3 sequence (DNA): TGCGCCAGCAGCCCGGGATCGGGACAGGGAATCTCTGGGGCCAACGTCCTGACTTTC.

The V call is TRBV9, the J call TRBJ2-3; 11 nucleotides match TRBD1. Germline V CDR1 and CDR2: SGDLS, YYNGEE. This CDR3 region has 15 residues. V lost 1 base, J lost 5 bases, and 3 bases stayed unmatched. This CDR3 is CASSVLDRGRDTQYF. The CDR3 nucleotides read TGTGCCAGCAGCGTATTGGACAGGGGGCGAGATACGCAGTATTTT. Using reference TRBV9 and TRBJ2-3 for the parts outside the CDR3, the full variable domain is DSGVTQTPKHLITATGQRVTLRCSPRSGDLSVYWYQQSLDQGLQFLIQYYNGEERAKGNILERFSAQQFPDLHSELNLSSLELGDSALYFCASSVLDRGRDTQYFGPGTRLTVL.

The J gene is TRBJ2-7, the V gene TRBV5-1; D perhaps matches TRBD2 (5 bases). V lost 2 bases, J lost 3 bases, and 15 bases lay in between. This CDR3 spans 15 amino acids. Per the germline V gene, CDR1 is SGHRS and CDR2 is YFSETQ. CDR3 sequence: CASSFDPGKDYEQYF. The CDR3 DNA reads as TGCGCCAGCAGCTTCGACCCCGGGAAGGACTACGAGCAGTACTTC.

The chain links TRBV2 to TRBJ1-2, with TRBD1 matching 10 bases. The CDR3 sequence is 15 residues long. J gave up 4 bases and V 7 bases, and 9 bases lay outside the gene matches. The V gene's germline CDR1 is SNHLY and CDR2 FYNNEI. For the CDR3, the DNA is TGTGCCAGCATGGACAGGGGGATGAGTATCTATGGCTACACCTTC. Residues: CASMDRGMSIYGYTF.

The V gene is TRBV6-5, the J gene TRBJ2-7; D possibly corresponds to TRBD1 (6 bases). CDR3 length: 12 amino acids. Trimming left V 5 bases short and J 6 bases short, with 11 bases between. CDR1 is MNHEY and CDR2 is SVGAGI in the germline V gene. CDR3: CASSPWGREQYF. The CDR3, as DNA: TGTGCCAGCAGTCCTTGGGGGCGCGAGCAGTACTTC.

This rearrangement joins TRBV7-2 to TRBJ1-1, with D perhaps TRBD1 (6 bases). This CDR3 has 18 amino acids. Germline loops: CDR1 SGHTA, CDR2 FQGNSA. Trimming took off 3 bases at V and 1 base at J, with 21 bases between the two ends. The DNA for the CDR3 is TGTGCCAGCAGCTTCGACAGGATGGGACCATGGGGGAACACTGAAGCTTTCTTT. Its protein product is CASSFDRMGPWGNTEAFF. The variable domain in full, completed from reference TRBV7-2 and TRBJ1-1, reads GAGVSQSPSNKVTEKGKDVELRCDPISGHTALYWYRQSLGQGLEFLIYFQGNSAPDKSGLPSDRFSAERTGGSVSTLTIQRTQQEDSAVYLCASSFDRMGPWGNTEAFFGQGTRLTVV.

This chain joins TRBV6-5 and TRBJ2-2; the D gene is possibly TRBD2 (5 bases). V was trimmed by 0 bases and J by 5 bases, leaving 7 bases between them. The germline V gene encodes CDR1 MNHEY and CDR2 SVGAGI. The CDR3 is 14 residues long. The CDR3 coding sequence is TGTGCCAGCAGTTACTCGACTACAACCGGGGAGCTGTTTTTT. It translates to CASSYSTTTGELFF.

Comment on this clone: Distinct nucleotide sequences in the sample also encode this CDR3. The chain carries TRBV6-6 and TRBJ1-5, with unresolved D. The ends were cut back, 5 bases at V and 5 bases at J, with 4 bases in the middle. The V gene's germline CDR1 is MNHNY and CDR2 SVGAGI (reference sequence). The length of the CDR3 is 11 residues. CDR3 protein: CASSRDQPQHF. For the CDR3, the DNA is TGTGCCAGCAGTCGTGATCAGCCCCAGCATTTT.

The chain employs TRBV6-5 and TRBJ1-6; weak D call: TRBD1 (6 bases). From germline, CDR1 is MNHEY and CDR2 SVGAGI. Trimming shortened V by 6 bases and J by 9 bases, and 18 bases separated the two germline ends. CDR3 length: 15 amino acids. CDR3 coding DNA: TGTGCCAGCAGCCTACAGGAGGTACAGGGTTCACCCCTCCACTTT. This codes for CASSLQEVQGSPLHF.